The clone carrying this T cell receptor (beta chain) showed up just a few times. Its antigen is as yet unknown. The data belong to a study of CD8 T cells in ankylosing spondylitis. Findings of the study overall: Characteristic, it appeared, of ankylosing spondylitis blood was a TCR beta motif of about eight highly homologous variants.

CDR1 SGHRS and CDR2 YFSETQ come from the germline V gene. The CDR3 has 14 residues. Trimming pared 0 bases from V and 1 base from J, leaving 4 bases between. With molecular barcodes, quantitative 5'-RACE was used to make the TCR beta libraries. TCRdb re-analysed the 5' RACE reads in MiXCR, keeping a single row per CDR3 protein. The data show over 450,000 distinct CDR3 sequences, over 9.5% seen once. The rearrangement links TRBV5-1 to TRBJ2-2; D is unresolved. The clonotype comes from a male donor with ankylosing spondylitis. Source material: blood, either unsorted or a sorted T cell fraction (not recorded which). The CDR3 region is CASSLAVNTGELFF. CDR3 nucleotides: TGCGCCAGCAGCTTGGCTGTGAACACCGGGGAGCTGTTTTTT.